The clone carrying this TCR beta chain appeared a single time. The CDR3 sequence is 15 residues long. With V trimmed by 3 bases and J by 6 bases, 7 bases remained unmatched. Per germline, CDR1 MNHEY and CDR2 SMNVEV (reference sequence). The data were taken from a study of T cell changes during pregnancy in multiple sclerosis. TCRdb's copy holds only in-frame clones and misses some; the assay was immunoSEQ multiplex PCR. The table shows 50,000 or so clones, with 80% to 90% occurring only once. The material was CD8+ T cells from peripheral blood mononuclear cells, obtained in the second trimester of pregnancy. This TCR was sampled from a female donor with multiple sclerosis, enrolled in a pregnancy study. The chain links TRBV27 to TRBJ2-7; 11 nucleotides line up with TRBD1. The CDR3 reads CASSFQGTGGSEQYF. CDR3 nucleotides: TGTGCCAGCAGTTTCCAAGGGACAGGGGGAAGCGAGCAGTACTTC.